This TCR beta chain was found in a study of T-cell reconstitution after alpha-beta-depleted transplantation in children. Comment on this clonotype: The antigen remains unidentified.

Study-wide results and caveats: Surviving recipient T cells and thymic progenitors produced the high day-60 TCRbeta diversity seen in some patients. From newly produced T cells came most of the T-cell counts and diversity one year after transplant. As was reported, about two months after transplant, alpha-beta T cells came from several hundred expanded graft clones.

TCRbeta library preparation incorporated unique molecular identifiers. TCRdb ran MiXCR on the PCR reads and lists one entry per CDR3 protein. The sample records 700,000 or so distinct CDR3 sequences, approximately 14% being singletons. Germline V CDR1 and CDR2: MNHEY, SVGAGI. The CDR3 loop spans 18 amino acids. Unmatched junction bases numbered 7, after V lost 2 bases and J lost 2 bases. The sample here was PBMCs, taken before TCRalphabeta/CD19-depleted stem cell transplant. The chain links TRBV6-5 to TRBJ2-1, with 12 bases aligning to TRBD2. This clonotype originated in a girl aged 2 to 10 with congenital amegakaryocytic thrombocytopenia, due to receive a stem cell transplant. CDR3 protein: CASSYRLAGALTYNEQFF. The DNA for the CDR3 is TGTGCCAGCAGTTACCGACTAGCGGGAGCCCTTACCTACAATGAGCAGTTCTTC.